The next 16 T cell receptor beta chains were all read from a single sample in a study of T cells after yellow fever vaccination. TCRdb fed the 5' RACE reads into MiXCR, producing one record per CDR3 protein. This table holds under 350,000 distinct CDR3 sequences, roughly 4% found once. Sample: PBMCs, taken 5 days after the yellow fever booster vaccination. Receptors were obtained from a young man who received the YFV17D yellow fever vaccine.

The sample holds a few counts of this clonotype. The chain has TRBV4-3 and TRBJ2-2; 12 positions agree with TRBD2. Per germline, CDR1 LGHNA and CDR2 YSLEER. The CDR3 length is 15 residues. V was pared by 4 bases and J by 9 bases, with 6 bases of the junction left unmatched. This CDR3 reads CASSRRLAGVRELFF. CDR3 DNA sequence: TGCGCCAGCAGCCGACGACTAGCGGGGGTTCGGGAGCTGTTTTTT.

This chain links TRBV7-2 with TRBJ2-3; 13 positions match TRBD2. V lost 4 bases to trimming and J lost 3 bases; unmatched junction nucleotides: 7. The CDR3 spans 17 residues. Germline V gives CDR1 SGHTA, CDR2 FQGNSA. The CDR3 nucleotides are TGTGCCAGCAGCTCCCGGACTAGCGGGGGTTTAACAGATACGCAGTATTTT. It translates to CASSSRTSGGLTDTQYF.

This chain connects TRBV12-3 or TRBV12-4 to TRBJ2-5; no firm D call. Trimming took off 7 bases at V and 2 bases at J, with 14 bases between the two ends. The CDR3 is made up of 14 amino acids. As DNA, the CDR3 is TGTGCCAGCAAGCTTAACAGCATACAAGAGACCCAGTACTTC. It yields the protein CASKLNSIQETQYF.

This clonotype was counted at least ten times. The rearrangement links TRBV6-2 or TRBV6-3 to TRBJ1-1; 8 bases line up with TRBD1. Germline values: CDR1 MNHEY, CDR2 SVGEGT. The CDR3 extends over 13 amino acids. V trimming: 4 bases; J trimming: 7 bases; junction bases outside the gene matches: 5. The CDR3 DNA sequence: TGTGCCAGCAGTTCTCGGGACAGGAGTGAAGCTTTCTTT. Protein: CASSSRDRSEAFF.

This clonotype was picked up a small number of times. The V call is TRBV20-1, the J call TRBJ1-1; the match to TRBD1 covers 7 bases. Trimming cost V 5 bases and J 3 bases; bases outside gene matches: 18. Germline-derived CDR1 and CDR2 are DFQATT and SNEGSKA (reference sequence). The CDR3 has 17 residues. This CDR3 is CSADGTAPGGGDTEAFF. The CDR3 nucleotides are TGCAGTGCTGACGGGACAGCCCCTGGGGGAGGTGACACTGAAGCTTTCTTT.

The chain carries TRBV3-1 and TRBJ1-2, with 7 bases aligning to TRBD1. Per the germline V gene, CDR1 is LGHDT and CDR2 is YNNKEL (reference sequence). V lost 1 base and J lost 3; bases outside the gene matches: 14. The CDR3 totals 18 residues. The CDR3 loop is CASSQVGAQGSVDYGYTF. The CDR3 DNA follows: TGTGCCAGCAGCCAAGTGGGGGCACAGGGGTCGGTTGACTATGGCTACACCTTC.

This clonotype has only a few counts. The gene calls are TRBV12-3 or TRBV12-4 and TRBJ2-1; D is tentatively TRBD1 or TRBD2 (6 bases each). The CDR3 is made up of 13 amino acids. V shed 7 bases and J shed 3 bases, with 10 bases lying between them. The CDR3 protein is CASKGGLYNEQFF. DNA of the CDR3: TGTGCCAGCAAGGGGGGCCTCTACAATGAGCAGTTCTTC.

In this sample, this clonotype turned up many times. The V call is TRBV5-1, the J call TRBJ2-3; no reliable D call. This CDR3 has 14 amino acids. Germline CDR1 is SGHRS and CDR2 is YFSETQ. The V gene lost 1 base and the J gene lost 4 bases, with 10 bases spanning the gap. CDR3 amino acids: CASSLRQQADTQYF. In DNA, the CDR3 is TGCGCCAGCAGCTTGCGGCAGCAGGCAGATACGCAGTATTTT.

This chain joins TRBV2 and TRBJ2-1; the D is unclear. Germline CDR1 and CDR2: SNHLY and FYNNEI. V dropped 6 bases and J dropped 12 bases, with 12 bases sitting between them. The CDR3 contains 11 residues. CDR3 DNA: TGTGCCAGCAGCGGTCCTACGGGGCAGTTCTTC. The encoded protein is CASSGPTGQFF.

J is TRBJ1-5 and V is TRBV12-3 or TRBV12-4; 8 nucleotides line up with TRBD1. The CDR3 extends over 14 amino acids. Losses at the gene ends were 6 bases for V and 4 bases for J; bases not matched to a gene: 5. The DNA of the CDR3 is TGTGCCAGCAGCCATGACAGGGGTAATCAGCCCCAGCATTTT. Translating it yields CASSHDRGNQPQHF.

This clonotype came up a few times. This CDR3 is CSARAGGGNSPLHF. The CDR3 DNA sequence: TGCAGTGCTAGAGCCGGGGGAGGTAATTCACCCCTCCACTTT. The gene calls are TRBV20-1 and TRBJ1-6, with D maybe TRBD1 (5 bases). CDR1 DFQATT and CDR2 SNEGSKA come from the germline V gene (reference sequence). This CDR3 contains 14 residues. The germline V and J ends were trimmed by 1 base and 6 bases, with 10 bases remaining between them.

This clonotype was detected a few times. The V gene is TRBV5-5, the J gene TRBJ2-5; D possibly corresponds to TRBD1 (6 bases). V was clipped by 2 bases and J by 1 base, with 9 bases between them. Germline V gives CDR1 SGHKS, CDR2 YYEKEE (reference sequence). The CDR3 is made up of 14 amino acids. The CDR3 here is CASSFGQIQETQYF. The CDR3 DNA is TGTGCCAGCAGCTTCGGACAGATCCAAGAGACCCAGTACTTC.

At least ten counts were recorded for this clonotype. The chain uses TRBV10-3 and TRBJ1-2; 8 nucleotides agree with TRBD1. Germline V CDR1 and CDR2: ENHRY, SYGVKD. The V gene end was trimmed by 3 bases and the J gene end by 2 bases; junction bases not matched to a gene: 5. The CDR3 has 15 amino acids. Here the CDR3 DNA reads TGTGCCATCAGTGAAGGACAGGGCGCAAACTATGGCTACACCTTC. It codes for CAISEGQGANYGYTF.

Ten or more counts support this clonotype. The chain has TRBV4-2 and TRBJ1-2; 7 bases align to TRBD1. Germline V CDR1 and CDR2: LGHNA, YNFKEQ. This CDR3 has 15 amino acids. The trim removed 3 bases at V and 6 bases at J, leaving 10 bases unmatched. CDR3 residues: CASSHADRVKDGYTF. CDR3 coding DNA: TGTGCCAGCAGCCACGCTGACAGGGTAAAGGATGGCTACACCTTC.

This clonotype was detected only a few times. The rearrangement joins TRBV15 to TRBJ2-6, with 7 positions matching TRBD2. J lost 2 bases, V lost 6 bases, and 4 bases had no gene match. CDR1 is LNHNV, CDR2 YYDKDF, per germline (reference sequence). The CDR3 extends over 15 amino acids. CDR3 sequence: CATRDGLAGANVLTF. The DNA of the CDR3 is TGTGCCACCAGAGATGGACTAGCTGGGGCCAACGTCCTGACTTTC.

This clonotype was found a few times. The chain recombines TRBV4-1 with TRBJ2-1; 7 nucleotides line up with TRBD1. This CDR3 is built from 17 residues. In germline, CDR1 is MGHRA, CDR2 YSYEKL. V was clipped by 0 bases and J by 7 bases; unmatched bases: 12. The CDR3, as DNA: TGCGCCAGCAGCCAAGATATCTACGTGGGCAGGGGGAATGAGCAGTTCTTC. The encoded protein is CASSQDIYVGRGNEQFF.